What follows describes a single T cell receptor (beta chain). What it binds is not known. Roughly 0.45 to 1 ug RNA was reverse transcribed with random hexamers. TCRdb re-analysed the immunoSEQ multiplex PCR reads in MiXCR, keeping a single row per CDR3 protein. The sample lists tens of thousands of distinct CDR3 sequences, roughly 93% occurring once. Sequencing of TCR beta drew on CD8+ and CD4+ T cells from blood. The data derive from a study of CD8 T cells in Susac syndrome. On the study more broadly: At the time of blood draw, patients with Susac syndrome were therapy-naive, receiving corticosteroids, or receiving intravenous immunoglobulin alone.

Findings and caveats of the study: TCR sequencing and HLA analysis covered a relatively small number of individuals. In Susac patients, clonal expansion was not detected in CD4+ cells.

The sequencing input was CD4+ T cells from PBMCs. This clonotype was obtained from a human donor with Susac syndrome.

The CDR3 loop is CASRPDRGHYEQYF. DNA for the CDR3: TGTGCCAGCAGACCCGACAGGGGACACTACGAGCAGTACTTC. This sequence joins TRBV5-6 and TRBJ2-7; 8 bases map to TRBD1. Germline V gene lookup returns CDR1 SGHDT and CDR2 YYEEEE. The CDR3 contains 14 residues. V lost 5 bases and J lost 3; bases outside the gene matches: 7.